These 7 T cell receptor beta chains originate from one sample sequenced in a study of CD8+CD57+ T cells in acquired aplastic anemia. Profiling that covered TCR beta VDJ and CDR3 relied on genomic DNA as its template. TCRdb fed the reads into MiXCR, producing one record per CDR3 protein. The sample contains some 170,000 distinct CDR3 sequences, around 48% of which appear only once. Those patients picked for sequencing had displayed CD8+CD57+ cell expansion on flow cytometry. The sample consisted of sorted CD4+, CD8+, or CD8+CD57+ T cells (not recorded which) from PBMCs. The source of these receptors is a human donor with aplastic anemia.

This rearrangement joins TRBV10-3 to TRBJ2-1; a weak D match, TRBD2 (5 bases). Germline loops: CDR1 ENHRY, CDR2 SYGVKD. The ends were cut back, 2 bases at V and 9 bases at J, with 8 bases in the middle. The CDR3 is made up of 12 amino acids. The CDR3 DNA reads as TGTGCCATCAGTGAGCGCGGACTTGAGCAGTTCTTC. Its translation is CAISERGLEQFF.

This clonotype was observed many times. V and J are TRBV24-1 and TRBJ1-1, with 7 nucleotides matching TRBD1. The CDR3 is 14 residues long. CDR1 KGHDR and CDR2 SFDVKD come from the germline V gene. With 4 bases clipped from V and 5 bases from J, the junction kept 6 bases outside the gene matches. The CDR3 reads CATSEAGGETEAFF. CDR3 nucleotide sequence: TGTGCCACCAGTGAGGCAGGGGGGGAGACTGAAGCTTTCTTT.

The chain combines TRBV10-3 with TRBJ2-3; 8 nucleotides match TRBD2. The germline V gene encodes CDR1 ENHRY and CDR2 SYGVKD. The V gene end was trimmed by 0 bases and the J gene end by 4 bases; junction bases not matched to a gene: 0. The CDR3 sequence is 14 residues long. The CDR3 loop is CAISESGGADTQYF. The CDR3 DNA is TGTGCCATCAGTGAGTCCGGGGGGGCAGATACGCAGTATTTT.

This clonotype was picked up many times. V gene TRBV6-4 combines with J gene TRBJ2-3, with D uncertain. Germline CDR1 MRHNA, CDR2 SNTAGT. The CDR3 is made up of 12 amino acids. The ends were cut back, 6 bases at V and 8 bases at J, with 12 bases in the middle. The CDR3 nucleotides read TGTGCCAGCAGCCCACCCCGGCGTACGCAGTATTTT. It codes for CASSPPRRTQYF.

The chain is built from TRBV27 and TRBJ1-2, with a tentative D call TRBD1 (6 bases). There are 14 residues in the CDR3. Trimming took off 4 bases at V and 2 bases at J, with 11 bases between the two ends. CDR1 and CDR2 from the germline V gene are MNHEY and SMNVEV (reference sequence). Here the CDR3 DNA reads TGTGCCAGCAGTTCCGGGACAAAGAACTATGGCTACACCTTC. This encodes CASSSGTKNYGYTF.

V and J are TRBV7-8 and TRBJ1-5; D remains unclear. Germline CDR1 reads SGHVS; CDR2 reads FQNEAQ. The CDR3 sequence is 13 residues long. The V and J ends lost 1 base and 3 bases respectively, with 4 bases between them. CDR3 loop: CASSLGTNQPQHF. Written as DNA, the CDR3 is TGTGCCAGCAGCTTAGGTACCAATCAGCCCCAGCATTTT.

The count of this clonotype is one. CDR3 sequence: CASSIKLAGGYNEQFF. For the CDR3, the DNA is TGTGCCAGTAGTATAAAACTAGCGGGGGGCTACAATGAGCAGTTCTTC. The J gene is TRBJ2-1, the V gene TRBV19, with 12 bases aligning to TRBD2. Looked up from germline, CDR1 is LNHDA and CDR2 is SQIVND (reference sequence). CDR3 length equals 16 residues. After removal of 2 bases from V and 3 bases from J, the junction contained 2 bases not matched to a gene. The whole variable domain, filled in from reference TRBV19 and TRBJ2-1, reads DGGITQSPKYLFRKEGQNVTLSCEQNLNHDAMYWYRQDPGQGLRLIYYSQIVNDFQKGDIAEGYSVSREKKESFPLTVTSAQKNPTAFYLCASSIKLAGGYNEQFFGPGTRLTVL.